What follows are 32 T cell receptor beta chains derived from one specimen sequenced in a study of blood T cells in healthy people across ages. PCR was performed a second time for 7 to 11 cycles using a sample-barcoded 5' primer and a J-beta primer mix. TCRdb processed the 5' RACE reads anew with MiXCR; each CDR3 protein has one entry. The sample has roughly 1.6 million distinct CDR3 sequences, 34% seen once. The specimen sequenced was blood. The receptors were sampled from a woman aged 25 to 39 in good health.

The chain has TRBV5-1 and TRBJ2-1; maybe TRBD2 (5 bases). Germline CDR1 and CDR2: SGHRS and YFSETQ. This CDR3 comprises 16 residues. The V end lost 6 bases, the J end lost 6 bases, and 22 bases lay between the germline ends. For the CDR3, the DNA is TGCGCCAGCAACCCGCTGAGGGAACCCGGAGGCAATGAGCAGTTCTTC. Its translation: CASNPLREPGGNEQFF.

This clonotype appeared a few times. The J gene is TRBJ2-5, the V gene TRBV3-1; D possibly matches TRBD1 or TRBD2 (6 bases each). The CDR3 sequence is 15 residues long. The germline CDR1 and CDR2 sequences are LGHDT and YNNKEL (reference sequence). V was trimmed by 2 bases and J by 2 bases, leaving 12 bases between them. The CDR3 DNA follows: TGTGCCAGCAGCCAAATCAGGGGACTTCAAGAGACCCAGTACTTC. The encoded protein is CASSQIRGLQETQYF.

The CDR3 reads CASSSLASGGPTYEQYF. The CDR3 region has the DNA TGCGCCAGCAGCTCCTTAGCAAGCGGGGGCCCCACCTACGAGCAGTACTTC. V and J are TRBV5-1 and TRBJ2-7; TRBD2 matches 8 bases. CDR3 length: 17 amino acids. The J segment lost 2 bases and the V segment lost 3 bases, leaving 13 bases of the junction unmatched. CDR1 is SGHRS, CDR2 YFSETQ, per germline. The full variable domain, rest sourced from reference TRBV5-1 and TRBJ2-7, is KAGVTQTPRYLIKTRGQQVTLSCSPISGHRSVSWYQQTPGQGLQFLFEYFSETQRNKGNFPGRFSGRQFSNSRSEMNVSTLELGDSALYLCASSSLASGGPTYEQYFGPGTRLTVT.

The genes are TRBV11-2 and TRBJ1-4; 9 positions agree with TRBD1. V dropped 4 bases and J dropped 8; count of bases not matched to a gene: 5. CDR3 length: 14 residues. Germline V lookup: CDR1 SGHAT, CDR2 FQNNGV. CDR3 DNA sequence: TGTGCCAGCAGCTCCACAGGGGGCAAAGAAAAACTGTTTTTT. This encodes CASSSTGGKEKLFF.

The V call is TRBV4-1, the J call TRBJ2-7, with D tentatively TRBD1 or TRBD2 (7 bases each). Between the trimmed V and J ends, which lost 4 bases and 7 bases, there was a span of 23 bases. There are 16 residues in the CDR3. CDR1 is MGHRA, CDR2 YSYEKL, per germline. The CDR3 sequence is CASSPAGGDIYNEQYF. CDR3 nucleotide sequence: TGCGCCAGCAGCCCCGCAGGGGGGGACATCTACAATGAGCAGTACTTC.

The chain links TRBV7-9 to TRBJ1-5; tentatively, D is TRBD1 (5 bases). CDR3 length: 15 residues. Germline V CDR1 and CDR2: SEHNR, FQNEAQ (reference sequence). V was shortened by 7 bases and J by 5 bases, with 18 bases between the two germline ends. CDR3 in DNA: TGTGCCAGCACCGGCGGTACAGGTGGAGATCAGCCCCAGCATTTT. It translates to CASTGGTGGDQPQHF.

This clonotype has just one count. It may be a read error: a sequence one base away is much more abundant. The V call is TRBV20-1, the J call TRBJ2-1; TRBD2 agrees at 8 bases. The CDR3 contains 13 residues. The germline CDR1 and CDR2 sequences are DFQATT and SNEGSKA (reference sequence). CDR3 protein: CSPTSGTYNEHFF. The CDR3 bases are TGCAGTCCTACTAGCGGAACCTACAATGAGCACTTCTTC.

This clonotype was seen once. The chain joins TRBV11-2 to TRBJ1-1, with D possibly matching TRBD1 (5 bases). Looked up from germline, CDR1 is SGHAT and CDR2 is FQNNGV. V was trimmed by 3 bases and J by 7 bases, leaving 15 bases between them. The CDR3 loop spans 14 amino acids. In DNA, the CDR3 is TGTGCCAGCAGCTTCGCAAATGGGGGGTTTGAAGCTTTCTTT. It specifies CASSFANGGFEAFF.

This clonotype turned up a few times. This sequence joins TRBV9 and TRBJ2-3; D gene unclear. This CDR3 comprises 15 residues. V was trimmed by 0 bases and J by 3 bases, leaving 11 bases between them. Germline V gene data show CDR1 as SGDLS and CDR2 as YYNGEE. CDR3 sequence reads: CASSVDARSTDTQYF. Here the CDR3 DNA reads TGTGCCAGCAGCGTAGACGCTCGCTCAACAGATACGCAGTATTTT.

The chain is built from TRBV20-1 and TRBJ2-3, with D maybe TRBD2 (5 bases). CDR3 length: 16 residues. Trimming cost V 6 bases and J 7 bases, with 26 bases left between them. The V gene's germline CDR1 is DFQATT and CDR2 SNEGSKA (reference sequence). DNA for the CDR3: TGCAGTGCCACGAATGGGGTGAGCGGTGTTGGTAATACGCAGTATTTT. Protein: CSATNGVSGVGNTQYF.

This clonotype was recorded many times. The CDR3 DNA reads TGTGCCAGCAGCTGGGACAGGGTTACCTACGAGCAGTACTTC. Encoded protein: CASSWDRVTYEQYF. The chain is built from TRBV7-2 and TRBJ2-7; 9 bases map to TRBD1. Germline V lookup: CDR1 SGHTA, CDR2 FQGNSA. The CDR3 extends over 14 amino acids. V dropped 4 bases and J dropped 2; count of bases not matched to a gene: 3.

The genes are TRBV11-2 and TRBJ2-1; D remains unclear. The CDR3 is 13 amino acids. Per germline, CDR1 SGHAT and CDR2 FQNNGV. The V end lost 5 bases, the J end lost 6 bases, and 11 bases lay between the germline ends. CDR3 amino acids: CASSVGISNEQFF. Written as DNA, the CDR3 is TGTGCCAGCAGCGTTGGGATTTCCAATGAGCAGTTCTTC.

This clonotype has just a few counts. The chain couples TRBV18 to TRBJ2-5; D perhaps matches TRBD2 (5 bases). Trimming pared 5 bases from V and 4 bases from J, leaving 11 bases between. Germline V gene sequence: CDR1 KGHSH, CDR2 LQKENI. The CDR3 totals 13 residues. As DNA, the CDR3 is TGTGCCAGCTCAGCCCACGAGGGAGAGACCCAGTACTTC. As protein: CASSAHEGETQYF.

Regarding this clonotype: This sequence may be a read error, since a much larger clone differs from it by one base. CDR3 protein: CSVEPVSWGLVETQYF. The CDR3 nucleotides are TGCAGCGTTGAGCCAGTCAGCTGGGGATTGGTGGAGACCCAGTACTTC. The J gene is TRBJ2-5, the V gene TRBV29-1; D call uncertain. This CDR3 contains 16 residues. Trimming pared 3 bases from V and 5 bases from J, leaving 22 bases between. Per the germline V gene, CDR1 is SQVTM and CDR2 is ANQGSEA.

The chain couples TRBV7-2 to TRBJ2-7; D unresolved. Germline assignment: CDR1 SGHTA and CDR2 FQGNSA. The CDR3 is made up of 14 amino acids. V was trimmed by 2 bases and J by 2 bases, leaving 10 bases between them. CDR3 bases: TGTGCCAGCAGCTTAAATTTTCGGCCCTACGAGCAGTACTTC. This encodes CASSLNFRPYEQYF.

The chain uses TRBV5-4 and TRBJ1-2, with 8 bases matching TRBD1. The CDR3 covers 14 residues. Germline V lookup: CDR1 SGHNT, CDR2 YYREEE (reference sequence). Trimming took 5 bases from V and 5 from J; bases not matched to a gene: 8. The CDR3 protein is CASRNWGTGYGYTF. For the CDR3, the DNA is TGTGCCAGCAGAAACTGGGGGACAGGTTATGGCTACACCTTC.

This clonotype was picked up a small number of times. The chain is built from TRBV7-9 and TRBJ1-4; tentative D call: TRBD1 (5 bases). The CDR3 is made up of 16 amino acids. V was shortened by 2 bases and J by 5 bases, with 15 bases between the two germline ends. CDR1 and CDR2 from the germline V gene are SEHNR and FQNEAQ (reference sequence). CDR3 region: CASSLTTGTGNEKLFF. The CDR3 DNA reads TGTGCCAGCAGCTTAACAACCGGGACGGGAAATGAAAAACTGTTTTTT.

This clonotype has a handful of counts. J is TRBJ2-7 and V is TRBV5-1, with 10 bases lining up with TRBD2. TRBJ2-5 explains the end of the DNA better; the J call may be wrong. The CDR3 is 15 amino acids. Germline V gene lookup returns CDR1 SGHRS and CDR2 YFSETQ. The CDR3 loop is CASSSQRGGVETQYF. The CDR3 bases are TGCGCCAGCAGCTCCCAGCGGGGGGGCGTGGAGACCCAGTACTTC.

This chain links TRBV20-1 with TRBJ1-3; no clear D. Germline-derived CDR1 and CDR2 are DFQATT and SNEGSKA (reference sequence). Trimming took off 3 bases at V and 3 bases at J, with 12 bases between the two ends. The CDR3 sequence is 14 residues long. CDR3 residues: CSARLGAGGNTIYF. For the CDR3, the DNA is TGCAGTGCTAGGCTTGGCGCCGGTGGAAACACCATATATTTT.

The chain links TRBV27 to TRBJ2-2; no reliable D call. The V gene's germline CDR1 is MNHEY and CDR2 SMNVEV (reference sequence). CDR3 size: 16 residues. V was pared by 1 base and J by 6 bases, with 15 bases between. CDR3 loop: CASSLWGSTTAGELFF. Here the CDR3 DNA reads TGTGCCAGCAGTTTATGGGGTTCGACAACCGCCGGGGAGCTGTTTTTT.

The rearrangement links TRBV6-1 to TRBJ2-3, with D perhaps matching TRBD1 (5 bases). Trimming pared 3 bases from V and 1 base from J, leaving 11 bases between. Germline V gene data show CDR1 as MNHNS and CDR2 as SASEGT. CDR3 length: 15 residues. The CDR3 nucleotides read TGTGCCAGCAGTGAGTGGGGCAGCCGCACAGATACGCAGTATTTT. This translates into CASSEWGSRTDTQYF.

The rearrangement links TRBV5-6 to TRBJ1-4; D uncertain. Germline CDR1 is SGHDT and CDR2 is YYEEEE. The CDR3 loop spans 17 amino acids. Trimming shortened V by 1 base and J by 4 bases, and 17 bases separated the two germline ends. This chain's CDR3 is CASSLSSGLRNNEKLFF. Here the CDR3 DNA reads TGTGCCAGCAGCTTGTCGAGTGGACTCCGAAATAATGAAAAACTGTTTTTT.

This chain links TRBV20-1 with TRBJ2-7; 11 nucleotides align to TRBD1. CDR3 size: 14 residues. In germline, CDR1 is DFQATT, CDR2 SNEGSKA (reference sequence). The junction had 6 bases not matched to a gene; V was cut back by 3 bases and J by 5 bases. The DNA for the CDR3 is TGCAGTGCTAGGCCCTGGGACAGGGGGAACGAGCAGTACTTC. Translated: CSARPWDRGNEQYF.

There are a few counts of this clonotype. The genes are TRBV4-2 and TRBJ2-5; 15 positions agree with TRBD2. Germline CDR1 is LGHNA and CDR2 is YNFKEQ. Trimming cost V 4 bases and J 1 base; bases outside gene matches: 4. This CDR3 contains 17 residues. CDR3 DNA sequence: TGTGCCAGCAGCCCGCGGACTAGCGGGGGGGTCCAAGAGACCCAGTACTTC. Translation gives CASSPRTSGGVQETQYF.

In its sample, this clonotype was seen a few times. CDR3 residues: CASSVNGRDNEQFF. For the CDR3, the DNA is TGTGCCAGCAGTGTAAATGGGCGAGACAATGAGCAGTTCTTC. This sequence joins TRBV27 and TRBJ2-1; no clear D. V was trimmed by 5 bases and J by 5 bases, leaving 13 bases between them. CDR3 size: 14 residues. The germline V gene has CDR1 MNHEY and CDR2 SMNVEV (reference sequence).

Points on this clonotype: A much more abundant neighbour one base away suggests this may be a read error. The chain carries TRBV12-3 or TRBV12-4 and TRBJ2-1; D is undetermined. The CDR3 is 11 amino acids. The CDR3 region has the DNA TGTACCAGCAGCCCCTCTGGTGAGCAGTTCTTC. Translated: CTSSPSGEQFF.

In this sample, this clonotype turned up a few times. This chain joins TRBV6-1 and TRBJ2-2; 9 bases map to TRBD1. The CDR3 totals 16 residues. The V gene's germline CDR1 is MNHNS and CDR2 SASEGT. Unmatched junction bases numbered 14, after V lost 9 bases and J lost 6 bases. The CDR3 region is CASRSRDRVFPGELFF. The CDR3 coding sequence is TGTGCCAGTCGATCCCGGGACAGGGTCTTCCCCGGGGAGCTGTTTTTT.

Here the CDR3 reads CASSYGTGYTNEQYF. In DNA, the CDR3 is TGTGCCAGCAGCTACGGCACAGGGTACACCAACGAGCAGTACTTC. This chain connects TRBV7-9 to TRBJ2-7, with a weak D call TRBD1 (6 bases). Germline V CDR1 and CDR2: SEHNR, FQNEAQ (reference sequence). The CDR3 has 15 amino acids. V shed 4 bases and J shed 5 bases, with 18 bases lying between them.

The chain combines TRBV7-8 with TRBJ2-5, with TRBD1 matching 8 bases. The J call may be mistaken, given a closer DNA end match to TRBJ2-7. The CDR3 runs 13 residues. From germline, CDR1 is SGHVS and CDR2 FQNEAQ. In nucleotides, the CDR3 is TGTGCCATTTCCAGGGGGCAGGAAGGCGAGCAGTACTTC. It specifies CAISRGQEGEQYF.

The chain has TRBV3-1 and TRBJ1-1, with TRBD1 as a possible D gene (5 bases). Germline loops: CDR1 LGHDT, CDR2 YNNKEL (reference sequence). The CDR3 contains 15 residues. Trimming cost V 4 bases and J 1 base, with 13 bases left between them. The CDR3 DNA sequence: TGTGCCAGCAGCCCAGACAGTCGCCAGAACACTGAAGCTTTCTTT. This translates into CASSPDSRQNTEAFF.

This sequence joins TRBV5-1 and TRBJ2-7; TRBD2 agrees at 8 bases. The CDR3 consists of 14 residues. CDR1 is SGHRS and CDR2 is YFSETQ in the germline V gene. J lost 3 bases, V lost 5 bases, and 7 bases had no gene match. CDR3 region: CASSYGGAIYEQYF. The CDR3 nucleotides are TGCGCCAGCAGTTACGGGGGGGCAATCTACGAGCAGTACTTC.

The CDR3 spells CASSLKTRTEAFF. Here the CDR3 DNA reads TGTGCCAGCAGTTTGAAGACGAGGACTGAAGCTTTCTTT. The chain couples TRBV12-3 or TRBV12-4 to TRBJ1-1; D ambiguous. The CDR3 length is 13 residues. V lost 3 bases and J 5 bases, leaving 10 bases between the germline ends.